The 26 T cell receptor beta chains listed next were all sequenced from one sample in a study of control samples from healthy donors and cancer patients. The table came from immunoSEQ multiplex PCR; TCRdb's copy has only in-frame clones and leaves some out. This table holds over 85,000 clones, 92% found once. The source material was blood. These receptors were collected from a woman between 18 and 29 years old in good health.

The V call is TRBV19, the J call TRBJ1-5; D is unclear. Trimming stripped 7 bases from V and 0 bases from J, with 16 bases between. CDR3 length equals 16 residues. Germline V gives CDR1 LNHDA, CDR2 SQIVND (reference sequence). In DNA, the CDR3 is TGTGCCAGTAAAACAGTGGGTGGGTATAGCAATCAGCCCCAGCATTTT. Amino acids: CASKTVGGYSNQPQHF.

The sample holds one count of this clone. The V call is TRBV6-2 or TRBV6-3, the J call TRBJ1-1, with D hard to call. V lost 4 bases and J 7 bases, leaving 10 bases between the germline ends. There are 12 residues in the CDR3. The V gene's germline CDR1 is MNHEY and CDR2 SVGEGT. CDR3 in DNA: TGTGCCAGCAGTTTTCAGAGGAATGAAGCTTTCTTT. Encoded protein: CASSFQRNEAFF.

The rearrangement links TRBV11-3 to TRBJ1-1, with no clear D. CDR3 length: 14 amino acids. V lost 3 bases and J 1 base, leaving 9 bases between the germline ends. Per the germline V gene, CDR1 is SGHNT and CDR2 is YENEEA. The CDR3 is CASSFIGSNTEAFF. The CDR3 nucleotides are TGTGCCAGCAGCTTTATAGGATCGAACACTGAAGCTTTCTTT.

The rearrangement joins TRBV29-1 to TRBJ1-2; tentatively, D is TRBD1 (5 bases). V was pared by 7 bases and J by 4 bases, with 10 bases between. CDR3 length equals 11 residues. The germline V gene has CDR1 SQVTM and CDR2 ANQGSEA. This CDR3 reads CSARVAYGYTF. Written as DNA, the CDR3 is TGCAGCGCCAGGGTGGCCTATGGCTACACCTTC.

The V call is TRBV11-2, the J call TRBJ2-1; no clear D gene. The V and J ends lost 8 bases and 0 bases respectively, with 11 bases between them. Per the germline V gene, CDR1 is SGHAT and CDR2 is FQNNGV. The CDR3 runs to 14 residues. CDR3 sequence (DNA): TGTGCCAGCCAAAGGGCCAGCTCCTACAATGAGCAGTTCTTC. Protein sequence: CASQRASSYNEQFF. The full variable domain, its missing parts supplied by reference TRBV11-2 and TRBJ2-1, is EAGVAQSPRYKIIEKRQSVAFWCNPISGHATLYWYQQILGQGPKLLIQFQNNGVVDDSQLPKDRFSAERLKGVDSTLKIQPAKLEDSAVYLCASQRASSYNEQFFGPGTRLTVL.

V gene TRBV6-1 combines with J gene TRBJ2-1; D remains unclear. CDR3 length: 13 residues. The ends were cut back, 2 bases at V and 7 bases at J, with 9 bases in the middle. Germline assignment: CDR1 MNHNS and CDR2 SASEGT. CDR3 amino acids: CASSEFDPNEQFF. The DNA of the CDR3 is TGTGCCAGCAGTGAATTCGATCCAAATGAGCAGTTCTTC.

This rearrangement joins TRBV7-2 to TRBJ2-3; D might be TRBD1 (6 bases). The CDR3 is 17 residues long. Germline loops: CDR1 SGHTA, CDR2 FQGNSA. V was cut by 3 bases and J by 3 bases, with 19 bases left in between. The DNA of the CDR3 is TGTGCCAGCAGCTTCTTCTCAACGGGACAAGGGACAGATACGCAGTATTTT. This encodes CASSFFSTGQGTDTQYF.

The CDR3 nucleotides read TGCGCCAGCAGTGAGTCATTGAAAGAGCAGTTCTTC. It is translated as CASSESLKEQFF. The chain has TRBV10-2 and TRBJ2-1, with D unclear. The V end lost 0 bases, the J end lost 10 bases, and 7 bases lay between the germline ends. Germline V CDR1 and CDR2: WSHSY, SAAADI. The CDR3 sequence is 12 residues long.

The chain employs TRBV29-1 and TRBJ2-2; 7 positions agree with TRBD1. The CDR3 is 17 residues long. Unmatched junction bases numbered 8, after V lost 0 bases and J lost 1 base. Germline V gives CDR1 SQVTM, CDR2 ANQGSEA. CDR3 loop: CSVEDLGQNVNTGELFF. The CDR3 nucleotides are TGCAGCGTTGAAGATTTGGGACAGAATGTGAACACCGGGGAGCTGTTTTTT.

This chain links TRBV3-1 (or the pseudogene TRBV3-2) with TRBJ2-1; 11 nucleotides match TRBD2. The CDR3 consists of 17 residues. Losses at the gene ends were 5 bases for V and 9 bases for J; bases not matched to a gene: 15. Germline-derived CDR1 and CDR2 are LGHDT and YNNKEL (reference sequence). CDR3 nucleotide sequence: TGTGCCAGCAGCTCTCGAGTAGCGGGAGGGATCAAGGGTGAGCAGTTCTTC. As protein: CASSSRVAGGIKGEQFF.

The chain joins TRBV4-3 to TRBJ1-5; D not certain. CDR3 size: 13 residues. Germline CDR1 is LGHNA and CDR2 is YSLEER. Trimming took off 2 bases at V and 0 bases at J, with 2 bases between the two ends. The DNA for the CDR3 is TGCGCCAGCAGCCAATCTAGCAATCAGCCCCAGCATTTT. Its protein product is CASSQSSNQPQHF.

This rearrangement joins TRBV6-5 to TRBJ2-7; D ambiguous. Per the germline V gene, CDR1 is MNHEY and CDR2 is SVGAGI. This CDR3 comprises 13 residues. The ends were cut back, 4 bases at V and 4 bases at J, with 11 bases in the middle. DNA for the CDR3: TGTGCCAGCAGTTCCTTTTGGGGATACGAGCAGTACTTC. It yields the protein CASSSFWGYEQYF.

The CDR3 coding sequence is TGTGCCAGCAGTTTCCGGGACAGGGTGAACATTCAGTACTTC. Its translation is CASSFRDRVNIQYF. This chain links TRBV28 with TRBJ2-4; TRBD1 matches 9 bases. The CDR3 is 14 amino acids. Unmatched junction bases numbered 4, after V lost 3 bases and J lost 7 bases. The V gene's germline CDR1 is MDHEN and CDR2 SYDVKM.

V usage is TRBV10-3 and J usage is TRBJ2-1; 9 nucleotides match TRBD2. The CDR3 runs 12 residues. Trimming removed 11 bases from V and 5 bases from J; junction bases left unmatched: 4. Germline CDR1 is ENHRY and CDR2 is SYGVKD. CDR3 loop: CAVAGVDNEQFF. The DNA of the CDR3 is TGTGCCGTAGCGGGAGTGGACAATGAGCAGTTCTTC.

This chain connects TRBV7-8 to TRBJ2-2; 10 bases fit TRBD2. Germline V gene data show CDR1 as SGHVS and CDR2 as FQNEAQ. The CDR3 runs to 15 residues. With 5 bases clipped from V and 2 bases from J, the junction kept 2 bases outside the gene matches. CDR3 amino acids: CASSPSGSNTGELFF. Here the CDR3 DNA reads TGTGCCAGCAGCCCTAGCGGGAGTAACACCGGGGAGCTGTTTTTT.

The chain carries TRBV5-4 and TRBJ1-1, with 9 bases fitting TRBD1. Germline CDR1 is SGHNT and CDR2 is YYREEE (reference sequence). Trimming removed 4 bases from V and 11 bases from J; junction bases left unmatched: 9. The CDR3 loop spans 13 amino acids. The CDR3 DNA reads TGTGCCAGCAGCCTGTGGGACAGGGAGAAGGCTTTCTTT. This encodes CASSLWDREKAFF. Full variable domain (rest looked up from reference TRBV5-4 and TRBJ1-1): ETGVTQSPTHLIKTRGQQVTLRCSSQSGHNTVSWYQQALGQGPQFIFQYYREEENGRGNFPPRFSGLQFPNYSSELNVNALELDDSALYLCASSLWDREKAFFGQGTRLTVV.

This chain links TRBV6-5 with TRBJ2-3; 9 bases match TRBD1. CDR1 is MNHEY and CDR2 is SVGAGI in the germline V gene. Germline trimming cut 2 bases from V and 3 bases from J; bases unmatched to any gene: 3. This CDR3 is built from 15 residues. The CDR3 loop reads CASSYGTGKTDTQYF. CDR3 nucleotides: TGTGCCAGCAGTTACGGGACAGGGAAGACAGATACGCAGTATTTT.

The chain has TRBV19 and TRBJ2-7; 10 positions agree with TRBD2. The CDR3 spans 20 residues. Per the germline V gene, CDR1 is LNHDA and CDR2 is SQIVND (reference sequence). J lost 6 bases, V lost 5 bases, and 25 bases had no gene match. This CDR3 is CASSLKFGLADPVREAEQYF. CDR3 DNA: TGTGCCAGTAGTCTTAAATTTGGACTAGCGGACCCCGTACGGGAGGCCGAGCAGTACTTC.

The V gene is TRBV5-1, the J gene TRBJ1-5; D not certain. This CDR3 is 15 amino acids long. The V and J ends lost 0 bases and 5 bases respectively, with 12 bases between them. Germline CDR1 SGHRS, CDR2 YFSETQ. This CDR3 reads CASSLEGYEDQPQHF. The CDR3 DNA reads TGCGCCAGCAGCTTGGAGGGATACGAGGATCAGCCCCAGCATTTT.

The rearrangement joins TRBV19 to TRBJ1-6, with unresolved D. Trimming removed 7 bases from V and 7 bases from J, with 11 bases in between. Germline V gene data show CDR1 as LNHDA and CDR2 as SQIVND (reference sequence). The CDR3 contains 13 residues. The CDR3 region has the DNA TGTGCCAGTAACCAGCGAGAGAATTCACCCCTCCACTTT. As protein: CASNQRENSPLHF.

The chain recombines TRBV29-1 with TRBJ2-3, with TRBD2 matching over 7 bases. The CDR3 length is 13 residues. Germline CDR1 and CDR2: SQVTM and ANQGSEA. V trimming: 6 bases; J trimming: 5 bases; junction bases outside the gene matches: 8. The CDR3 here is CSVRDYRGDTQYF. In DNA, the CDR3 is TGCAGCGTCCGGGACTACCGGGGAGATACGCAGTATTTT.

The chain has TRBV29-1 and TRBJ2-5; the match to TRBD2 covers 13 bases. The CDR3 is 13 amino acids. J lost 4 bases, V lost 7 bases, and 3 bases had no gene match. CDR1 and CDR2 (germline): SQVTM, ANQGSEA. CDR3 protein: CSARLAGGETQYF. In DNA, the CDR3 is TGCAGCGCGAGACTAGCGGGAGGAGAGACCCAGTACTTC.

This chain joins TRBV7-9 and TRBJ1-2; D perhaps matches TRBD1 (5 bases). CDR1 and CDR2 from the germline V gene are SEHNR and FQNEAQ (reference sequence). The CDR3 consists of 15 residues. V gave up 8 bases and J gave up 10 bases, with 26 bases separating them. This chain's CDR3 is CASEPFGAEGGIYTF. The CDR3 nucleotides read TGTGCCAGCGAACCCTTCGGGGCCGAAGGAGGTATCTACACCTTC.

The J gene is TRBJ2-7, the V gene TRBV7-2, with TRBD1 matching 7 bases. Trimming took 3 bases from V and 7 from J; bases not matched to a gene: 15. Germline values: CDR1 SGHTA, CDR2 FQGNSA. The CDR3 covers 16 residues. The CDR3 DNA is TGTGCCAGCAGCTTGGGAATGACAGGGCTCTCCGCGGAGCAGTACTTC. Protein: CASSLGMTGLSAEQYF.

V and J are TRBV11-3 and TRBJ2-2; tentatively, D is TRBD1 (6 bases). CDR1 and CDR2 (germline): SGHNT, YENEEA. The CDR3 sequence is 14 residues long. Trimming left V 1 base short and J 5 bases short, with 8 bases between. The CDR3 DNA reads TGTGCCAGCAGCTTAGTAAGGGGGACCGGGGAGCTGTTTTTT. Protein sequence: CASSLVRGTGELFF.

The chain combines TRBV10-1 with TRBJ2-5; TRBD2 matches at 10 bases. Germline lookup yields CDR1 WNHNN and CDR2 SYGVQD (reference sequence). The CDR3 loop spans 14 amino acids. J was trimmed by 4 bases and V by 6 bases; bases with no gene match: 5. This CDR3 is CASSERLAGETQYF. DNA for the CDR3: TGCGCCAGCAGCGAACGACTAGCGGGAGAGACCCAGTACTTC.